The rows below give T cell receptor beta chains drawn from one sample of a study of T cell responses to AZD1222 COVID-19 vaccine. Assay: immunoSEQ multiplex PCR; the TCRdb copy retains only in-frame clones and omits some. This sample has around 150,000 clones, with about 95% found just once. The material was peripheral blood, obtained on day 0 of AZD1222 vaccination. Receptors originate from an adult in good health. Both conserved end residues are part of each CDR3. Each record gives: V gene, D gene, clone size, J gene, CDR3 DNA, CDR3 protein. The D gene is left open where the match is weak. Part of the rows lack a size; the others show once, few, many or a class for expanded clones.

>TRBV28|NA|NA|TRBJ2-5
TGTGCCAGCAGTAAGCTGGTGGAGACCCAGTACTTC
CASSKLVETQYF
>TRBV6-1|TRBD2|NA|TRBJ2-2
TGTGCCAGCAGTGTCCCTCCCATGGGACTAGCGAGACACACCGGGGAGCTGTTTTTT
CASSVPPMGLARHTGELFF
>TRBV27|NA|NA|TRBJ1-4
TGTGCCAGCAGTTTATCGCGGGCCAGTCGACCCTTCTATAATGAAAAACTGTTTTTT
CASSLSRASRPFYNEKLFF
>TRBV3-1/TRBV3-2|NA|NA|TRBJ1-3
TGTGCCAGCAGCCAAGATAACCGAGCCTTGGGAAACACCATATATTTT
CASSQDNRALGNTIYF
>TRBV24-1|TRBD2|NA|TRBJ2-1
TGTGCCACCAGTGAGCTAGGGCCGGGGGGTAGGAATGAGCAGTTCTTC
CATSELGPGGRNEQFF
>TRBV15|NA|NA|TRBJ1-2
TGTGCCACCAGCACCCCTCAGGGTGGCTACACCTTC
CATSTPQGGYTF
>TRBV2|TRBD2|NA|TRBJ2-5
TGTGCCAGCAGCGAGGGGATAGCGGGGGGCCAAGAGACCCAGTACTTC
CASSEGIAGGQETQYF
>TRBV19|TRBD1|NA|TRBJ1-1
TGTGCCAGTAGTATCGACAGGGGGATTCGAGCTTTCTTT
CASSIDRGIRAFF
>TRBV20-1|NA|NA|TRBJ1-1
TGCAGTGCTGGTAGACCCGAAGCTTTCTTT
CSAGRPEAFF
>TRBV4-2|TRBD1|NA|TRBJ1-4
TGTGCCAGCACCCTACAGGGGACTAATGAAAAACTGTTTTTT
CASTLQGTNEKLFF
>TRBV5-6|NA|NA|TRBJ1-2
TGTGCCAGCAGCTTGGTAGGGGGGGCTCAAGGCTACACCTTC
CASSLVGGAQGYTF
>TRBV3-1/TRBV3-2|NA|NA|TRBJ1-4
TGTGCCAGCACGAAGTATCCTTTACAGGGTCTTAATGAAAAACTGTTTTTT
CASTKYPLQGLNEKLFF
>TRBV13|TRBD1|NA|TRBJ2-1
TGTGCCAGCAGCTTAAGGGACAGCACCAATGAGCAGTTCTTC
CASSLRDSTNEQFF
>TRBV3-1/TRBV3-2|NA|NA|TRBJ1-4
TGTGCCAGCAGCCAAGGGGGGATTAATGAAAAACTGTTTTTT
CASSQGGINEKLFF
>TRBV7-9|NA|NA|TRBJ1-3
TGTGCCAGCAGCTCACTCAGGAGGAAAACCTCTGGAAACACCATATATTTT
CASSSLRRKTSGNTIYF
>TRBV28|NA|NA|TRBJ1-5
TGTGCCAACAAACAGGGAAATAGCAATCAGCCCCAGCATTTT
CANKQGNSNQPQHF
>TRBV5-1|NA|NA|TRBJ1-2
TGCGCCAGCAGCTACAGGGATTGGAACTATGGCTACACCTTC
CASSYRDWNYGYTF
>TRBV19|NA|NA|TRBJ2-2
TGTGCCAGTAGGGGGGTCGTAACCGGGGAGCTGTTTTTT
CASRGVVTGELFF
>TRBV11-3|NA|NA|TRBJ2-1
TGTGCCAGCAGCCCCATCGGGGTCTCCTACAATGAGCAGTTCTTC
CASSPIGVSYNEQFF
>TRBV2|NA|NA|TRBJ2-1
TGTGCCAGCAGTGAGACTACCGGGACTCGCCATGAGCAGTTCTTC
CASSETTGTRHEQFF
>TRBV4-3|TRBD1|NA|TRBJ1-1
TGCGCCAGCAGCCAAGGACAGGGAGCGACTGAAGCTTTCTTT
CASSQGQGATEAFF
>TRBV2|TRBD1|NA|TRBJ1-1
TGTGCCAGCAGGGGGGGACAGGTCTACACTGAAGCTTTCTTT
CASRGGQVYTEAFF
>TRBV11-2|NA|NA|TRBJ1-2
TGTGCCAGCAGCCTGGTGGGGGGCGCCTATGGCTACACCTTC
CASSLVGGAYGYTF
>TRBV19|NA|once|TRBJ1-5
TGTGCCAGTAGTTGGCAGCCAAATCAGCCCCAGCATTTT
CASSWQPNQPQHF
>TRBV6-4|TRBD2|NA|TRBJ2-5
TGTGCCAGCAGTGACTTGGGGATTGGGGGACTACAAGAGACCCAGTACTTC
CASSDLGIGGLQETQYF
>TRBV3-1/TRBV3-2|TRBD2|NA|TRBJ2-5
TGTGCCAGCAGCCAAGGGACTAGCGGGAGTCCGGAGACCCAGTACTTC
CASSQGTSGSPETQYF
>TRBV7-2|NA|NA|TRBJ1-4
TGTGCCAGCCGCTCCGGCAGCGGTGGGGTTGAAAAACTGTTTTTT
CASRSGSGGVEKLFF
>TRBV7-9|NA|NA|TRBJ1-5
TGTGCCAGCAGCTTAGTTCAGGCTCTACAGCCCCAGCATTTT
CASSLVQALQPQHF
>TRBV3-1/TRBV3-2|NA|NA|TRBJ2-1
TGTGCCAGCAGTCAAAATAGCGACAATGAGCAGTTCTTC
CASSQNSDNEQFF
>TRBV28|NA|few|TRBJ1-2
TGTGCCAGCAGTTTATCTGGGGGCGCGCCCTATGGCTACACCTTC
CASSLSGGAPYGYTF
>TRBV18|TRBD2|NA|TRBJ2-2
TGTGCCAGCTCACCACCCCTAGCGGGAGGGACCGGGGAGCTGTTTTTT
CASSPPLAGGTGELFF
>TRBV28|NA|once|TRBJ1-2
TGTGCCAGCACAAAGGCCAGCTATGGCTACACCTTC
CASTKASYGYTF
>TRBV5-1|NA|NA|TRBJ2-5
TGCGCCAGCAGCCCTCGGGAACGGGGTGTAGAGACCCAGTACTTC
CASSPRERGVETQYF